One sample yielded the 10 T cell receptor beta chains listed below, sequenced in a study of vaccination and CD4 T cells after COVID-19. Which antigens these TCRs recognize remains unknown. Oncomine TCR Beta short-read sequencing was applied to DNA from cultured CD4+ T cells. From the PCR reads, TCRdb called clonotypes with MiXCR, one entry per CDR3 protein. The sample holds roughly 14,000 distinct CDR3 sequences, 35% to 55% seen once. The sample's treatment: roughly 10-day PBMC culture with coronavirus spike peptide pools or control peptides (ViraFEST assay). Sequenced here: CD4+ T cells from blood, cultured in vitro, sampled before SARS-CoV-2 vaccination. The receptor source for this set is a human donor who had recovered from COVID-19.

This clonotype was seen only a few times. The rearrangement uses TRBV7-9 and TRBJ2-3; 9 nucleotides align to TRBD1. The CDR3 has 18 amino acids. Germline V CDR1 and CDR2: SEHNR, FQNEAQ (reference sequence). Trimming at V came to 4 bases and at J to 2 bases, leaving 13 bases not matched to a gene. Here the CDR3 DNA reads TGTGCCAGCAGCTCATTGACTTGGGACAGGGTCTCCACAGATACGCAGTATTTT. Protein product: CASSSLTWDRVSTDTQYF.

This clonotype was counted once. The rearrangement links TRBV11-3 to TRBJ2-3; no clear D gene. V lost 2 bases to trimming and J lost 2 bases, with 8 bases between them. Looked up from germline, CDR1 is SGHNT and CDR2 is YENEEA. The length of the CDR3 is 14 residues. In DNA form, the CDR3 reads TGTGCCAGCAGCTTAAGGCGGTCCACAGATACGCAGTATTTT. Protein sequence: CASSLRRSTDTQYF.

V gene TRBV5-1 combines with J gene TRBJ1-6, with a possible D match to TRBD1 (5 bases). Trimming left V 4 bases short and J 7 bases short, with 15 bases between. CDR3 size: 15 residues. From germline, CDR1 is SGHRS and CDR2 YFSETQ. CDR3 nucleotide sequence: TGCGCCAGCAGCGAGACGGGACTAAAAAATTCACCCCTCCACTTT. Encoded protein: CASSETGLKNSPLHF.

This clonotype was picked up a small number of times. This chain connects TRBV20-1 to TRBJ1-6; 8 bases are shared with TRBD1. J gave up 9 bases and V 3 bases, and 4 bases lay outside the gene matches. In germline, CDR1 is DFQATT, CDR2 SNEGSKA (reference sequence). The CDR3 sequence is 13 residues long. CDR3 nucleotide sequence: TGCAGTGCTAGTAGGCAGGGGGCTTCACCCCTCCACTTT. Protein product: CSASRQGASPLHF.

This sequence joins TRBV20-1 and TRBJ2-7, with TRBD2 as a possible D gene (5 bases). The CDR3 runs 12 residues. Trimming shortened V by 2 bases and J by 2 bases, and 7 bases separated the two germline ends. Germline CDR1 and CDR2: DFQATT and SNEGSKA (reference sequence). CDR3 nucleotide sequence: TGCAGTGCTAGAACCGGGACCTACGAGCAGTACTTC. Translating gives CSARTGTYEQYF.

This clonotype was detected only a few times. V gene TRBV6-1 combines with J gene TRBJ1-1; the D gene is possibly TRBD1 (5 bases). Deletions cut 8 bases from V and 4 bases from J, with 17 bases between. The CDR3 runs 14 residues. CDR1 and CDR2 from the germline V gene are MNHNS and SASEGT. The CDR3 nucleotides are TGTGCCAGCCGATCGGGCCTCCAGGGCACTGAAGCTTTCTTT. Translated: CASRSGLQGTEAFF.

This clonotype has more than one count but fewer than ten. The chain is built from TRBV7-6 and TRBJ2-2; D unresolved. Germline loops: CDR1 SGHVS, CDR2 FNYEAQ. The V end was cut by 8 bases, the J end by 2 bases, with 9 bases between. The CDR3 runs to 13 residues. CDR3: CASVRANTGELFF. CDR3 in DNA: TGTGCCAGCGTCCGGGCAAACACCGGGGAGCTGTTTTTT. Full variable domain (rest looked up from reference TRBV7-6 and TRBJ2-2): GAGVSQSPRYKVTKRGQDVALRCDPISGHVSLYWYRQALGQGPEFLTYFNYEAQQDKSGLPNDRFSAERPEGSISTLTIQRTEQRDSAMYRCASVRANTGELFFGEGSRLTVL.

The sample holds one count of this clonotype. V and J are TRBV29-1 and TRBJ2-5; TRBD2 matches 10 bases. J gave up 5 bases and V 4 bases, and 4 bases lay outside the gene matches. From germline, CDR1 is SQVTM and CDR2 ANQGSEA. CDR3 length: 13 amino acids. The CDR3 reads CSVASSGSETQYF. Here the CDR3 DNA reads TGCAGCGTTGCGTCTAGCGGGAGTGAGACCCAGTACTTC. Looking up the rest from reference TRBV29-1 and TRBJ2-5 gives the full variable domain: SAVISQKPSRDICQRGTSLTIQCQVDSQVTMMFWYRQQPGQSLTLIATANQGSEATYESGFVIDKFPISRPNLTFSTLTVSNMSPEDSSIYLCSVASSGSETQYFGPGTRLLVL.

There are a few counts of this clonotype. The rearrangement uses TRBV7-2 and TRBJ1-2; no clear D. CDR3 length: 15 amino acids. Per germline, CDR1 SGHTA and CDR2 FQGNSA. Trimming removed 1 base at V and 1 base at J, with 10 bases between. CDR3 DNA sequence: TGTGCCAGCAGCTTAGGTGTGGGGAATAACTATGGCTACACCTTC. It yields the protein CASSLGVGNNYGYTF.

This clonotype is labeled medium-sized. The J gene is TRBJ1-6, the V gene TRBV27; D is undetermined. CDR3 length: 14 amino acids. With 3 bases removed from V and 7 bases from J, the gap between germline ends came to 10 bases. Germline lookup yields CDR1 MNHEY and CDR2 SMNVEV (reference sequence). The CDR3 nucleotides read TGTGCCAGCAGTTTTGCCAGAGCGAATTCACCCCTCCACTTT. Encoded protein: CASSFARANSPLHF.